The 16 T cell receptor beta chains presented below share a single source sample, sequenced in a study of beta chain features in type 1 diabetes. What was sequenced were expressed TCRB transcripts, since all of the isolated RNA had been reverse transcribed. The repertoire was sequenced with immunoSEQ multiplex PCR; TCRdb's copy has only in-frame clones and lacks some. The table lists around 280,000 clones, 8% of them singletons, with more than 0.8% in the top ten. Sequencing was performed on central memory CD4+ T cells from blood. The receptor source for this set is a woman aged 18-30 years in good health.

This clone came up a few times. The rearrangement joins TRBV6-1 to TRBJ1-5, with D possibly matching TRBD1 (6 bases). In germline, CDR1 is MNHNS, CDR2 SASEGT. There are 16 residues in the CDR3. V gave up 4 bases and J gave up 1 base, with 14 bases separating them. The CDR3 DNA reads TGTGCCAGCAGTGCTTACCGGGACATAAGCAATCAGCCCCAGCATTTT. It translates to CASSAYRDISNQPQHF.

This chain links TRBV2 with TRBJ2-3, with D maybe TRBD2 (5 bases). Germline CDR1 SNHLY, CDR2 FYNNEI. This CDR3 has 15 residues. V lost 3 bases and J 3 bases, leaving 13 bases between the germline ends. The CDR3 DNA reads as TGTGCCAGCAGTGATAGGCTAGCTCATACAGATACGCAGTATTTT. Protein product: CASSDRLAHTDTQYF.

This clone was detected only a few times. The chain carries TRBV5-4 and TRBJ2-3; no reliable D call. This CDR3 has 14 residues. V was cut by 2 bases and J by 2 bases, with 9 bases left in between. Germline V CDR1 and CDR2: SGHNT, YYREEE (reference sequence). In DNA, the CDR3 is TGTGCCAGCAGCTTCCGAGACAACACAGATACGCAGTATTTT. This gives the protein CASSFRDNTDTQYF.

This clone was counted a few times. CDR3 DNA sequence: TGTGCCAGCAGGGGGACTAGCGGGGCCTACAATGAGCAGTTCTTC. Its translation is CASRGTSGAYNEQFF. The chain couples TRBV2 to TRBJ2-1; 13 nucleotides align to TRBD2. Trimming took 6 bases from V and 2 from J; bases not matched to a gene: 1. Germline V gives CDR1 SNHLY, CDR2 FYNNEI. This CDR3 region has 15 residues.

This chain uses TRBV9 with TRBJ1-4; D not certain. The germline CDR1 and CDR2 sequences are SGDLS and YYNGEE. V lost 3 bases and J lost 0, with 9 bases in between. The CDR3 contains 15 residues. Here the CDR3 DNA reads TGTGCCAGCAGCGCCTACAGTGCAACTAATGAAAAACTGTTTTTT. This codes for CASSAYSATNEKLFF.

This chain uses TRBV19 with TRBJ2-3; TRBD2 is a possible D gene (6 bases). CDR1 and CDR2 from the germline V gene are LNHDA and SQIVND (reference sequence). Trimming removed 5 bases from V and 1 base from J, with 7 bases in between. The CDR3 is 13 amino acids. The CDR3 protein is CASSGTGTDTQYF. Written as DNA, the CDR3 is TGTGCCAGTAGTGGGACTGGCACAGATACGCAGTATTTT. The variable domain in full, completed from reference TRBV19 and TRBJ2-3, reads DGGITQSPKYLFRKEGQNVTLSCEQNLNHDAMYWYRQDPGQGLRLIYYSQIVNDFQKGDIAEGYSVSREKKESFPLTVTSAQKNPTAFYLCASSGTGTDTQYFGPGTRLTVL.

This clone was detected a few times. The CDR3 region is CASRRGKAGGPQYF. CDR3 nucleotides: TGTGCCAGTAGAAGGGGAAAAGCGGGGGGTCCCCAGTATTTT. The V gene is TRBV28, the J gene TRBJ2-3, with 9 positions matching TRBD2. CDR3 length: 14 residues. Per germline, CDR1 MDHEN and CDR2 SYDVKM. The junction had 16 bases not matched to a gene; V was cut back by 9 bases and J by 12 bases. The variable domain in full, with the rest retrieved from reference TRBV28 and TRBJ2-3, is DVKVTQSSRYLVKRTGEKVFLECVQDMDHENMFWYRQDPGLGLRLIYFSYDVKMKEKGDIPEGYSVSREKKERFSLILESASTNQTSMYLCASRRGKAGGPQYFGPGTRLTVL.

This clone was seen many times. The V call is TRBV2, the J call TRBJ1-4, with 7 bases that match TRBD1. Germline CDR1 and CDR2: SNHLY and FYNNEI. J gave up 8 bases and V 3 bases, and 6 bases lay outside the gene matches. The CDR3 has 14 amino acids. The CDR3 here is CASSERGGEEKLFF. DNA for the CDR3: TGTGCCAGCAGTGAGAGAGGGGGCGAGGAAAAACTGTTTTTT.

The chain carries TRBV18 and TRBJ1-1, with 7 bases fitting TRBD1. The CDR3 is made up of 13 amino acids. Unmatched junction bases numbered 4, after V lost 2 bases and J lost 7 bases. Germline loops: CDR1 KGHSH, CDR2 LQKENI. CDR3 DNA sequence: TGTGCCAGCTCACCAACTGACAGGGTTGAAGCTTTCTTT. As protein: CASSPTDRVEAFF.

This clone was counted many times. The rearrangement links TRBV28 to TRBJ1-6, with 10 bases lining up with TRBD1. The CDR3 totals 15 residues. The germline V gene encodes CDR1 MDHEN and CDR2 SYDVKM. The J segment lost 10 bases and the V segment lost 8 bases, leaving 11 bases of the junction unmatched. The CDR3 loop reads CASVSLDRGLSPLHF. The CDR3 DNA reads as TGTGCCAGCGTCAGCCTTGACAGGGGGCTCTCACCCCTCCACTTT. The whole variable domain, remainder taken from reference TRBV28 and TRBJ1-6, is DVKVTQSSRYLVKRTGEKVFLECVQDMDHENMFWYRQDPGLGLRLIYFSYDVKMKEKGDIPEGYSVSREKKERFSLILESASTNQTSMYLCASVSLDRGLSPLHFGNGTRLTVT.

The chain uses TRBV7-2 and TRBJ2-5, with no clear D. The CDR3 consists of 13 residues. The germline V gene has CDR1 SGHTA and CDR2 FQGNSA. Trimming cost V 5 bases and J 4 bases, with 11 bases left between them. The CDR3 DNA reads as TGTGCCAGCAGCCCAAACCTTCCAGAGACCCAGTACTTC. It codes for CASSPNLPETQYF.

This clone showed up many times. The CDR3 sequence is CASGTKQGRGIGNEQFF. DNA of the CDR3: TGTGCTAGTGGCACGAAACAGGGCCGCGGGATCGGCAATGAGCAGTTCTTC. The chain joins TRBV12-5 to TRBJ2-1; D could derive from TRBD1 or TRBD2 (6 bases each). V was shortened by 6 bases and J by 6 bases, with 24 bases between the two germline ends. Germline V gene data show CDR1 as LGHNT and CDR2 as FRNRAP. The CDR3 spans 17 residues.

The genes are TRBV7-2 and TRBJ2-1; a weak D match, TRBD2 (5 bases). The germline CDR1 and CDR2 sequences are SGHTA and FQGNSA. The CDR3 covers 15 residues. V lost 4 bases to trimming and J lost 0 bases, with 10 bases between them. The CDR3 is CASSSRVSSYNEQFF. The DNA for the CDR3 is TGTGCCAGCAGCTCGAGGGTGAGCTCCTACAATGAGCAGTTCTTC.

The V and J genes are TRBV5-1 and TRBJ2-3, with 12 bases identical to TRBD1. There are 18 residues in the CDR3. The J segment lost 0 bases and the V segment lost 2 bases, leaving 7 bases of the junction unmatched. The germline V gene has CDR1 SGHRS and CDR2 YFSETQ. The CDR3 here is CASSLGTGGLWSTDTQYF. The CDR3 bases are TGCGCCAGCAGCTTAGGGACAGGGGGCCTATGGAGCACAGATACGCAGTATTTT.

This clone was detected a few times. The chain couples TRBV11-3 to TRBJ2-1; 7 bases are shared with TRBD2. With V trimmed by 2 bases and J by 0 bases, 4 bases remained unmatched. Germline CDR1 and CDR2: SGHNT and YENEEA. The CDR3 totals 16 residues. The DNA of the CDR3 is TGTGCCAGCAGCTTACACGGGAGGCTCTCCTACAATGAGCAGTTCTTC. Its translation: CASSLHGRLSYNEQFF.

This clone was counted a few times. The chain is built from TRBV14 and TRBJ2-7, with 8 bases that match TRBD1. The germline CDR1 and CDR2 sequences are SGHDN and FVKESK. After removal of 5 bases from V and 3 bases from J, the junction contained 12 bases not matched to a gene. The CDR3 is 16 amino acids. The CDR3 spells CASSGLGTGLYYEQYF. DNA for the CDR3: TGTGCCAGCAGCGGTCTGGGGACAGGCCTCTACTACGAGCAGTACTTC.